This T cell receptor (beta chain) was documented in a study of T cell responses to AZD1222 COVID-19 vaccine. General study points: White British ancestry dominated among donors, who included more females, and clonal diversity was possibly underestimated.

The method was immunoSEQ multiplex PCR; TCRdb's version includes in-frame clones alone and lacks a portion of them. Of 82,000 or so clones in the sample, around nine tenths are singletons; the top ten hold roughly 5.6%. With 0 bases removed from V and 9 bases from J, the gap between germline ends came to 10 bases. This CDR3 contains 13 residues. The germline V gene has CDR1 SGDLS and CDR2 YYNGEE. This clone was found once. Antigen: not known. Sequenced material: peripheral blood, taken on day 0 of AZD1222 vaccination. This TCR was sampled from an adult in good health. The rearrangement joins TRBV9 to TRBJ2-1; D is uncertain. The CDR3 region is CASSVVGFSEQFF. The CDR3 bases are TGTGCCAGCAGCGTAGTGGGGTTTAGTGAGCAGTTCTTC.